This entry is about one T cell receptor beta chain. What it binds is not known. This table comes from immunoSEQ multiplex PCR, and its TCRdb copy is limited to in-frame clones, with some not included. The sample lists about 170,000 clones, about 89% occurring once. This entry is derived from a study of cytomegalovirus exposure and HLA in healthy donors. Whole-study findings and limits: Cytomegalovirus association was assigned to around 150 TCR beta chains. Cytomegalovirus status was reportedly diagnosed by the classifier with high sensitivity and specificity. Researchers reported that a few CMV-associated chains were confirmed in vitro as CMV antigen-specific. There were some public TCRs occurring in many donors, but most TCR sequences were rare.

The sample taken for sequencing was PBMCs. The source is a young man in good health and CMV-seropositive.

The CDR3: CATRSELPDVRNEKLFF. The CDR3, as DNA: TGTGCCACCCGATCGGAGTTACCTGACGTCCGTAATGAAAAACTGTTTTTT. The chain employs TRBV10-3 and TRBJ1-4; D is uncertain. CDR1 and CDR2 (germline): ENHRY, SYGVKD. V was pared by 10 bases and J by 4 bases, with 25 bases between. The CDR3 loop spans 17 amino acids.